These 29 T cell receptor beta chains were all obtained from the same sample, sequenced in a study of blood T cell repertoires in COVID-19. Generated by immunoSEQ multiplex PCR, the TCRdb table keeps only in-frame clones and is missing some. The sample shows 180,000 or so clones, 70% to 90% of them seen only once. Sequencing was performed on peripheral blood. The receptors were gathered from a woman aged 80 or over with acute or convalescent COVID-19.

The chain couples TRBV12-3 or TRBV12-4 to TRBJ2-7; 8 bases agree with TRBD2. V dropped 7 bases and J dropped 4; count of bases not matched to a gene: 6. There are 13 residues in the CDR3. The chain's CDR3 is CASTTGGGYEQYF. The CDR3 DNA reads TGTGCCAGCACCACCGGGGGGGGTTACGAGCAGTACTTC.

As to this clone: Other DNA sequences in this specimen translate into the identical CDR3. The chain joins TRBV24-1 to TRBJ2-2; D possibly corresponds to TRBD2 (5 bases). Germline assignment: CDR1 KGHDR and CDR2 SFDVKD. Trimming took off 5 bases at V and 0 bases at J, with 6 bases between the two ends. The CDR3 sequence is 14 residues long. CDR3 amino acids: CATSGGSNTGELFF. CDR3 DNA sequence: TGTGCCACCAGTGGCGGGTCGAACACCGGGGAGCTGTTTTTT.

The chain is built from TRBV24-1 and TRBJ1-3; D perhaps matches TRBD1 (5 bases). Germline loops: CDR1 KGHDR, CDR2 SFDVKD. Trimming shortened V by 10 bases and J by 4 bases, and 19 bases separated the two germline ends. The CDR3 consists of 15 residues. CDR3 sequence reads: CATPLGRVAGNTIYF. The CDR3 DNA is TGTGCCACTCCCTTGGGCAGGGTAGCAGGAAACACCATATATTTT.

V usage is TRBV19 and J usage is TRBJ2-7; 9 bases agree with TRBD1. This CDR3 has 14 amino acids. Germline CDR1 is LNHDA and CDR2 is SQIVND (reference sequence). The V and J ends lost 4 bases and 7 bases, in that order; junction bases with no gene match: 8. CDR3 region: CASSTTGGSGEQYF. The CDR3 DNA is TGTGCCAGTAGTACCACAGGGGGCTCAGGGGAGCAGTACTTC.

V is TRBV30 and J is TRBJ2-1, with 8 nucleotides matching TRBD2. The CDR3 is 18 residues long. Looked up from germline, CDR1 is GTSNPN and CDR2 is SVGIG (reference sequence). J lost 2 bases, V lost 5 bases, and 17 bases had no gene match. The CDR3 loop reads CAWVPDWREAPAYNEQFF. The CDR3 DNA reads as TGTGCCTGGGTCCCGGATTGGCGGGAGGCCCCCGCCTACAATGAGCAGTTCTTC.

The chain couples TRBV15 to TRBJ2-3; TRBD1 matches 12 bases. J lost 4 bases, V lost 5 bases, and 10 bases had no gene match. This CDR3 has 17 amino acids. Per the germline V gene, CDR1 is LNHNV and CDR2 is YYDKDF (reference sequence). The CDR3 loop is CATSSPGQGARPDTQYF. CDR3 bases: TGTGCCACCAGCTCCCCGGGACAGGGGGCGCGCCCAGATACGCAGTATTTT.

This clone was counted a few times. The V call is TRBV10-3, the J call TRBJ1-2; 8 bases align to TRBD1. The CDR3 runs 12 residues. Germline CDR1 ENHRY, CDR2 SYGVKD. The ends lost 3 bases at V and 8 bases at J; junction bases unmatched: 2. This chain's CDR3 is CAISDWTGGYTF. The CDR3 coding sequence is TGTGCCATCAGTGACTGGACAGGGGGCTACACCTTC.

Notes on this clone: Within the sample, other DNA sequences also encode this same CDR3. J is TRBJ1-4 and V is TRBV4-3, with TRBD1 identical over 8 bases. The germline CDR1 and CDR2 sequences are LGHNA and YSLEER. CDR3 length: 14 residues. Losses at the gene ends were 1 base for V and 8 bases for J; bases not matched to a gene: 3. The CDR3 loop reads CASSQGQGREKLFF. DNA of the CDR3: TGCGCCAGCAGCCAAGGACAGGGGAGGGAAAAACTGTTTTTT.

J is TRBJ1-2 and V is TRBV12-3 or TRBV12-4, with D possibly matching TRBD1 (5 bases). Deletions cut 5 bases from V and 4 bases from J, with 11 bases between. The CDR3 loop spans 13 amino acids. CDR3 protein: CASSTGGLYGYTF. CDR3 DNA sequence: TGTGCCAGCAGTACCGGGGGTCTCTATGGCTACACCTTC.

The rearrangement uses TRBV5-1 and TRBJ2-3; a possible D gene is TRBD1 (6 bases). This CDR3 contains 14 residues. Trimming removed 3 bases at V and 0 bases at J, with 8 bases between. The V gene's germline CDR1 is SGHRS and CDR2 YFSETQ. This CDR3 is CASSSGTSTDTQYF. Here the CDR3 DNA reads TGCGCCAGCAGCTCGGGGACAAGCACAGATACGCAGTATTTT.

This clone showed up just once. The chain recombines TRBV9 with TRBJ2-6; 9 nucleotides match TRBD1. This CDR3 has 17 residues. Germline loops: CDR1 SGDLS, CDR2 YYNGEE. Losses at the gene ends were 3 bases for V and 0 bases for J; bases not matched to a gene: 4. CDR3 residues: CASSGGQGHSGANVLTF. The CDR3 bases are TGTGCCAGCAGCGGTGGACAGGGGCACTCTGGGGCCAACGTCCTGACTTTC. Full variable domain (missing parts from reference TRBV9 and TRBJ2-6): DSGVTQTPKHLITATGQRVTLRCSPRSGDLSVYWYQQSLDQGLQFLIQYYNGEERAKGNILERFSAQQFPDLHSELNLSSLELGDSALYFCASSGGQGHSGANVLTFGAGSRLTVL.

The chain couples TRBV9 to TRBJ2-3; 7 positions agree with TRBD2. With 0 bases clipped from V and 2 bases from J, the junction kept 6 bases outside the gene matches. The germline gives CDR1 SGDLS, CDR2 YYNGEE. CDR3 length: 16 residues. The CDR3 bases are TGTGCCAGCAGCGTAGCAGGTGGGAGGGCCACAGATACGCAGTATTTT. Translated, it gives CASSVAGGRATDTQYF.

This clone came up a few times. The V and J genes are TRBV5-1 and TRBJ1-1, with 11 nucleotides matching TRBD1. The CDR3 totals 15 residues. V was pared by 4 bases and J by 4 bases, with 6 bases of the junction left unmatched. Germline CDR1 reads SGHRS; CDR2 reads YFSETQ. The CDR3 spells CASSRDRGSSTEAFF. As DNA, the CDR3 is TGCGCCAGCAGCCGGGACAGGGGGTCGAGCACTGAAGCTTTCTTT. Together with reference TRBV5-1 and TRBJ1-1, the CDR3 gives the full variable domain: KAGVTQTPRYLIKTRGQQVTLSCSPISGHRSVSWYQQTPGQGLQFLFEYFSETQRNKGNFPGRFSGRQFSNSRSEMNVSTLELGDSALYLCASSRDRGSSTEAFFGQGTRLTVV.

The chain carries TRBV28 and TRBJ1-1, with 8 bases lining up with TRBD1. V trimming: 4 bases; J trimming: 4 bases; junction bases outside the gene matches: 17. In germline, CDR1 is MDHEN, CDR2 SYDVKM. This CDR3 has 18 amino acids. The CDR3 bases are TGTGCCAGCAGTTCATCCCCACCGACAGGGGATACGGTCACTGAAGCTTTCTTT. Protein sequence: CASSSSPPTGDTVTEAFF.

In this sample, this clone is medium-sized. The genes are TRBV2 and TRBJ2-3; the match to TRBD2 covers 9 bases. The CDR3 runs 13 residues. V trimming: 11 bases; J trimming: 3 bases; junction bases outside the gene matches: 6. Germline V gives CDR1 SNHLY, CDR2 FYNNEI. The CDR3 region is CAHEGLATDTQYF. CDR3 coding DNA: TGTGCCCACGAGGGACTAGCAACAGATACGCAGTATTTT.

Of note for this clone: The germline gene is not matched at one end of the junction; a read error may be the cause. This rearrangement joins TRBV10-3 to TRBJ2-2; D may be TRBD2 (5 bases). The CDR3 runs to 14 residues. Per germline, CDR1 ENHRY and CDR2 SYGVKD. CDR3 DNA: TGTGCCACCAGTTTAGGGAGAGACACCGGGGAGCTGTTTTTT. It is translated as CATSLGRDTGELFF.

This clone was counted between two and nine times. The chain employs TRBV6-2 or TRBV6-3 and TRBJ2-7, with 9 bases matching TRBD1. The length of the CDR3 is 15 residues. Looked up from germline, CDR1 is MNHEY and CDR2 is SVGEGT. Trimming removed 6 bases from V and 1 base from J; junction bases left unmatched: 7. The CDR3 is CASSSGTGSSYEQYF. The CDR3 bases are TGTGCCAGCAGCTCCGGGACAGGGTCATCCTACGAGCAGTACTTC.

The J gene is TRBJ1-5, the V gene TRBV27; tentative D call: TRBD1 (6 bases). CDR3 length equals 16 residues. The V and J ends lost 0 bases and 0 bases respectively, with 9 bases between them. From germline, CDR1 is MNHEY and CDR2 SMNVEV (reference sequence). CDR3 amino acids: CASSLSGGLSNQPQHF. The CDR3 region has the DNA TGTGCCAGCAGTTTATCGGGGGGGCTTAGCAATCAGCCCCAGCATTTT.

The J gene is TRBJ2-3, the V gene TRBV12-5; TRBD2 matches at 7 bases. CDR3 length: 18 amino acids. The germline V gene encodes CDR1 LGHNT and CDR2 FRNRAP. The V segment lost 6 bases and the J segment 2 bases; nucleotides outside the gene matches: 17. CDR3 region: CASGIRSLLGGTTDTQYF. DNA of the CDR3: TGTGCTAGTGGGATACGTTCCCTTTTGGGGGGGACCACAGATACGCAGTATTTT.

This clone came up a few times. In DNA form, the CDR3 reads TGTGCCAGCAGCTTAGGGTTCGGCACTGAAGCTTTCTTT. Its translation is CASSLGFGTEAFF. The chain is built from TRBV7-2 and TRBJ1-1; unclear D gene. Looked up from germline, CDR1 is SGHTA and CDR2 is FQGNSA. This CDR3 is built from 13 residues. Between the trimmed V and J ends, which lost 1 base and 4 bases, there was a span of 7 bases. Drawing the rest from reference TRBV7-2 and TRBJ1-1, the complete variable domain is GAGVSQSPSNKVTEKGKDVELRCDPISGHTALYWYRQSLGQGLEFLIYFQGNSAPDKSGLPSDRFSAERTGGSVSTLTIQRTQQEDSAVYLCASSLGFGTEAFFGQGTRLTVV.

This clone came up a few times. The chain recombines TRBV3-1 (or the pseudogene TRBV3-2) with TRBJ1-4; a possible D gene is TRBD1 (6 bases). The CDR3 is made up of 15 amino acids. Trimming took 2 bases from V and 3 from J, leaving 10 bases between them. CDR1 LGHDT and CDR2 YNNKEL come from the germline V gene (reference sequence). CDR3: CASSQNPGANEKLFF. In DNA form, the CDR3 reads TGTGCCAGCAGCCAAAATCCAGGGGCTAATGAAAAACTGTTTTTT.

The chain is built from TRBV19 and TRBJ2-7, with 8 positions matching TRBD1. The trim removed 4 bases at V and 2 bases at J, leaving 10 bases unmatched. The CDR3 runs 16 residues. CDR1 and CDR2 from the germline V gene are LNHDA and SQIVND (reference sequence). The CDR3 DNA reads TGTGCCAGTAGTACCATGGGACAGGCAATAGCCTACGAGCAGTACTTC. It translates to CASSTMGQAIAYEQYF.

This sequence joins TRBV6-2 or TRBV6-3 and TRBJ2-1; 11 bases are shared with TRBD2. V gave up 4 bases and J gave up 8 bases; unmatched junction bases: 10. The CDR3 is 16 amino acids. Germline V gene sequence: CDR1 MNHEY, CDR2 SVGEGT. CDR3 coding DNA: TGTGCCAGCAGTTCCACCCTAGCGGGGGGATTTGATGAGCAGTTCTTC. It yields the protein CASSSTLAGGFDEQFF.

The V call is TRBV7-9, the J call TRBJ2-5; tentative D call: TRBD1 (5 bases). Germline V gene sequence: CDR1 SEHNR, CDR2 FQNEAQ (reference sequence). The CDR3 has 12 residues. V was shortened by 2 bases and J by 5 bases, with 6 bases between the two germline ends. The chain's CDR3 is CASSLWGETQYF. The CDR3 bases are TGTGCCAGCAGCTTATGGGGCGAGACCCAGTACTTC.

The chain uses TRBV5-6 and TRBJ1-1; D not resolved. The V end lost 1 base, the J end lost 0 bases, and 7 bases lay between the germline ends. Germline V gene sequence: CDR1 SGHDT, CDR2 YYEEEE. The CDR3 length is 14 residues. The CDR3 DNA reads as TGTGCCAGCAGCTTGAAGAGAGTGAACACTGAAGCTTTCTTT. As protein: CASSLKRVNTEAFF.

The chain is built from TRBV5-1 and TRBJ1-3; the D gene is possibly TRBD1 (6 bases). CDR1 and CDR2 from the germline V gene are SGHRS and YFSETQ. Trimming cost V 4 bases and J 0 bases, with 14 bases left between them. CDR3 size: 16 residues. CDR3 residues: CASSGGQRSSGNTIYF. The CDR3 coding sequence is TGCGCCAGCAGCGGAGGACAGAGGAGCTCTGGAAACACCATATATTTT.

The CDR3 spells CASGPTRGGRSDTQYF. In nucleotides, the CDR3 is TGCGCCAGCGGGCCGACGAGGGGAGGGAGGTCAGATACGCAGTATTTT. The rearrangement links TRBV5-1 to TRBJ2-3, with 7 nucleotides matching TRBD2. CDR3 length: 16 amino acids. Germline trimming cut 7 bases from V and 4 bases from J; bases unmatched to any gene: 15. CDR1 is SGHRS, CDR2 YFSETQ, per germline.

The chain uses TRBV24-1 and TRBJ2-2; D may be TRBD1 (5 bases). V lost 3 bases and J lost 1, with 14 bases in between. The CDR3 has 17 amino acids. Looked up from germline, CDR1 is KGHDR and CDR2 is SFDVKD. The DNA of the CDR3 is TGTGCCACCAGTGATCCTCATGGGGCTCAGAACACCGGGGAGCTGTTTTTT. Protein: CATSDPHGAQNTGELFF.

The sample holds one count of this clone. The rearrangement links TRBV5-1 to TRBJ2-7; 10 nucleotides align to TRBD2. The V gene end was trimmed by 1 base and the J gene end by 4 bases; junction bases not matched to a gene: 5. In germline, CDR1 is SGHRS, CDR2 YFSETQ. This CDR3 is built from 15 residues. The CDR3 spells CASSLSGRAGYEQYF. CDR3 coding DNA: TGCGCCAGCAGCTTGAGCGGGAGGGCCGGGTACGAGCAGTACTTC.